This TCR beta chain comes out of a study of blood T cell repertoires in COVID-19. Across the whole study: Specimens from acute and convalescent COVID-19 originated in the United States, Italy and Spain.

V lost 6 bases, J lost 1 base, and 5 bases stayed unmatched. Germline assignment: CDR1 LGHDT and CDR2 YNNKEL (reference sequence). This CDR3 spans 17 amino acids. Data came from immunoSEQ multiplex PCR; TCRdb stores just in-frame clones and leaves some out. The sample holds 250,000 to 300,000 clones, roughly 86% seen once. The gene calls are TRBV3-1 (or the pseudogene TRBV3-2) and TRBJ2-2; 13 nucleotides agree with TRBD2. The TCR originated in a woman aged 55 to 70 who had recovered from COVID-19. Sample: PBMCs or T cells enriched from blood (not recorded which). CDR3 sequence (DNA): TGTGCCAGCAGGCAGACTAGCGGGGGGCTGAACACCGGGGAGCTGTTTTTT. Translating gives CASRQTSGGLNTGELFF.